The 30 T cell receptor beta chains presented below share a single source sample, sequenced in a study of CD8+CD57+ T cells in acquired aplastic anemia. Those patients picked for sequencing had displayed CD8+CD57+ cell expansion on flow cytometry. Template material for TCR beta VDJ and CDR3 profiling consisted of genomic DNA. TCRdb reanalysed the reads using MiXCR and keeps one entry per CDR3 protein. The sample shows under 350,000 distinct CDR3 sequences, 45% to 65% of them seen only once. The sequenced sample consisted of sorted CD4+, CD8+, or CD8+CD57+ T cells (not recorded which) from PBMCs. These receptors came from a human donor with aplastic anemia.

This clonotype was seen at least ten times. V gene TRBV11-2 combines with J gene TRBJ2-2; D is unclear. This CDR3 comprises 15 residues. V was pared by 1 base and J by 2 bases, with 8 bases between. The germline V gene encodes CDR1 SGHAT and CDR2 FQNNGV. CDR3 protein: CASSLAGGNTGELFF. CDR3 bases: TGTGCCAGCAGCTTAGCAGGCGGCAACACCGGGGAGCTGTTTTTT.

This rearrangement joins TRBV19 to TRBJ2-3; no reliable D call. CDR1 and CDR2 (germline): LNHDA, SQIVND (reference sequence). This CDR3 contains 15 residues. Trimming took 1 base from V and 0 from J, leaving 8 bases between them. CDR3 protein: CASSIGRASTDTQYF. The CDR3 coding sequence is TGTGCCAGTAGTATAGGAAGGGCGAGCACAGATACGCAGTATTTT.

The chain combines TRBV19 with TRBJ1-1; D not certain. The CDR3 length is 15 residues. V shed 4 bases and J shed 1 base, with 13 bases lying between them. Germline CDR1 reads LNHDA; CDR2 reads SQIVND (reference sequence). The CDR3 DNA follows: TGTGCCAGTAGTAAGATCGACACCGCGAACACTGAAGCTTTCTTT. This encodes CASSKIDTANTEAFF.

This clonotype is a singleton in its sample. The chain is built from TRBV20-1 and TRBJ1-6; 7 nucleotides line up with TRBD1. Germline CDR1 is DFQATT and CDR2 is SNEGSKA (reference sequence). With V trimmed by 6 bases and J by 7 bases, 9 bases remained unmatched. CDR3 length equals 14 residues. CDR3 sequence: CSAGGTEPNSPLHF. For the CDR3, the DNA is TGCAGTGCGGGGGGGACAGAACCAAATTCACCCCTCCACTTT.

The J gene is TRBJ2-1, the V gene TRBV20-1; TRBD2 aligns across 14 bases. J gave up 6 bases and V 2 bases, and 6 bases lay outside the gene matches. In germline, CDR1 is DFQATT, CDR2 SNEGSKA (reference sequence). The CDR3 is 16 residues long. The CDR3 DNA follows: TGCAGTGCTAGACGATCCGGGACTAGCGGGAGCAATGAGCAGTTCTTC. It encodes CSARRSGTSGSNEQFF.

This clonotype has only one observation. The chain couples TRBV9 to TRBJ1-1, with TRBD1 matching 7 bases. V shed 4 bases, J shed 3 bases, and the junction held 15 bases outside the gene matches. The CDR3 extends over 17 amino acids. Germline CDR1 and CDR2: SGDLS and YYNGEE. CDR3 loop: CASSSPPGQQNDTEAFF. The CDR3 DNA follows: TGTGCCAGCAGCTCCCCCCCGGGACAGCAGAACGACACTGAAGCTTTCTTT.

The rearrangement links TRBV6-5 to TRBJ2-7, with TRBD2 as a possible D gene (6 bases). The CDR3 length is 14 residues. Trimming left V 2 bases short and J 3 bases short, with 11 bases between. The germline CDR1 and CDR2 sequences are MNHEY and SVGAGI. This CDR3 is CASSYRGEDYEQYF. The CDR3 bases are TGTGCCAGCAGTTACCGAGGGGAGGACTACGAGCAGTACTTC.

The rearrangement uses TRBV10-3 and TRBJ1-1; 10 bases match TRBD1. Losses at the gene ends were 4 bases for V and 4 bases for J; bases not matched to a gene: 6. The CDR3 has 15 residues. Per the germline V gene, CDR1 is ENHRY and CDR2 is SYGVKD. The DNA for the CDR3 is TGTGCCATCAGTGGCGGACAGGGGGTGAGCACTGAAGCTTTCTTT. Translating it yields CAISGGQGVSTEAFF.

A few counts support this clonotype. The chain joins TRBV5-6 to TRBJ2-5; D not resolved. V lost 4 bases and J lost 3, with 16 bases in between. Germline CDR1 reads SGHDT; CDR2 reads YYEEEE. The CDR3 totals 15 residues. The CDR3 reads CASSPGGLPEETQYF. In DNA form, the CDR3 reads TGTGCCAGCAGCCCGGGTGGGCTACCTGAAGAGACCCAGTACTTC.

The rearrangement joins TRBV7-2 to TRBJ2-1; TRBD2 matches 11 bases. The CDR3 contains 14 residues. Germline CDR1 SGHTA, CDR2 FQGNSA. J gave up 13 bases and V 3 bases, and 8 bases lay outside the gene matches. CDR3 loop: CASSLGLAAVKQFF. The CDR3 bases are TGTGCCAGCAGCTTGGGACTAGCGGCGGTCAAACAGTTCTTC. Variable domain in full (rest from reference TRBV7-2 and TRBJ2-1): GAGVSQSPSNKVTEKGKDVELRCDPISGHTALYWYRQSLGQGLEFLIYFQGNSAPDKSGLPSDRFSAERTGGSVSTLTIQRTQQEDSAVYLCASSLGLAAVKQFFGPGTRLTVL.

With respect to this clonotype: Sequence at one end of the junction differs from germline and may be a read error. The chain employs TRBV29-1 and TRBJ1-2; possibly TRBD1 for D (5 bases). The germline CDR1 and CDR2 sequences are SQVTM and ANQGSEA. The CDR3 totals 14 residues. The CDR3 DNA follows: TGCAGCGTTGAAGAGTGGCAGGGTGGCTATGGCTACGCCTTC. It codes for CSVEEWQGGYGYAF.

This clonotype was picked up many times. The chain combines TRBV2 with TRBJ1-5, with TRBD1 matching 7 bases. Per the germline V gene, CDR1 is SNHLY and CDR2 is FYNNEI. Trimming removed 10 bases from V and 6 bases from J; junction bases left unmatched: 6. The CDR3 has 12 amino acids. Here the CDR3 DNA reads TGTGCCAACAGCAGGGGGGGTCAGCCCCAGCATTTT. It encodes CANSRGGQPQHF. The variable domain in full, with the rest retrieved from reference TRBV2 and TRBJ1-5, is EPEVTQTPSHQVTQMGQEVILRCVPISNHLYFYWYRQILGQKVEFLVSFYNNEISEKSEIFDDQFSVERPDGSNFTLKIRSTKLEDSAMYFCANSRGGQPQHFGDGTRLSIL.

The chain recombines TRBV15 with TRBJ2-7; D not resolved. Per the germline V gene, CDR1 is LNHNV and CDR2 is YYDKDF (reference sequence). This CDR3 has 13 residues. V lost 0 bases and J lost 4, with 7 bases in between. The CDR3 loop reads CATSRDGDYEQYF. The CDR3 DNA sequence: TGTGCCACCAGCAGAGATGGGGATTACGAGCAGTACTTC.

The rearrangement uses TRBV2 and TRBJ1-5; D may be TRBD1 (6 bases). CDR1 SNHLY and CDR2 FYNNEI come from the germline V gene. The CDR3 has 14 residues. Trimming took 1 base from V and 7 from J, leaving 11 bases between them. The CDR3 DNA reads TGTGCCAGCAGTGAAGAATTGAGGGGGCAGCCCCAGCATTTT. Translation: CASSEELRGQPQHF.

The J gene is TRBJ1-4, the V gene TRBV29-1; D is unclear. The CDR3 is 12 amino acids. V was clipped by 6 bases and J by 1 base, with 6 bases between them. CDR1 SQVTM and CDR2 ANQGSEA come from the germline V gene. Here the CDR3 reads CSVEETNEKLFF. The CDR3 coding sequence is TGCAGCGTGGAGGAAACTAATGAAAAACTGTTTTTT.

The chain carries TRBV5-1 and TRBJ1-6; TRBD1 matches at 7 bases. Germline CDR1 reads SGHRS; CDR2 reads YFSETQ. V shed 6 bases and J 9 bases; nucleotides not matched to a gene: 9. CDR3 length equals 14 residues. The chain's CDR3 is CASNPDRAGSPLHF. CDR3 DNA sequence: TGCGCCAGCAACCCAGACAGGGCAGGTTCACCCCTCCACTTT.

This clonotype was seen only a few times. CDR3 sequence reads: CASSRERTSHNSPLHF. As DNA, the CDR3 is TGTGCCAGCAGCCGAGAAAGGACCTCACACAATTCACCCCTCCACTTT. This chain links TRBV7-9 with TRBJ1-6; D unresolved. The length of the CDR3 is 16 residues. From germline, CDR1 is SEHNR and CDR2 FQNEAQ (reference sequence). The V and J ends lost 5 bases and 7 bases respectively, with 18 bases between them.

The chain links TRBV29-1 to TRBJ2-1, with TRBD1 matching 9 bases. Trimming at V came to 0 bases and at J to 8 bases, leaving 8 bases not matched to a gene. CDR1 and CDR2 from the germline V gene are SQVTM and ANQGSEA. This CDR3 comprises 15 residues. The CDR3 DNA follows: TGCAGCGTTGAAGAGGCCGGGACAGGGTCGGATGAGCAGTTCTTC. This encodes CSVEEAGTGSDEQFF.

This clonotype was found many times. This chain connects TRBV9 to TRBJ2-2; D call uncertain. The V and J ends lost 0 bases and 7 bases respectively, with 7 bases between them. CDR1 and CDR2 (germline): SGDLS, YYNGEE. The CDR3 is 13 amino acids. CDR3 sequence reads: CASSVGFGGELFF. In DNA, the CDR3 is TGTGCCAGCAGCGTAGGGTTTGGCGGGGAGCTGTTTTTT.

This chain connects TRBV7-9 to TRBJ1-5; no clear D gene. This CDR3 has 14 amino acids. Trimming left V 7 bases short and J 11 bases short, with 21 bases between. Germline lookup yields CDR1 SEHNR and CDR2 FQNEAQ (reference sequence). The CDR3: CASTVSRVQETQHF. In DNA form, the CDR3 reads TGTGCCAGCACCGTCAGTAGGGTTCAAGAGACCCAGCATTTT.

V gene TRBV19 combines with J gene TRBJ2-7; maybe TRBD1 (5 bases). This CDR3 is built from 14 residues. V lost 3 bases to trimming and J lost 7 bases, with 16 bases between them. CDR1 and CDR2 (germline): LNHDA, SQIVND (reference sequence). The CDR3, as DNA: TGTGCCAGTAGTATTATTTGGGGCGCGGTGGAGCAGTACTTC. Translation: CASSIIWGAVEQYF.

V usage is TRBV11-3 and J usage is TRBJ2-7, with TRBD2 identical over 11 bases. J was trimmed by 5 bases and V by 3 bases; bases with no gene match: 6. Germline V gene sequence: CDR1 SGHNT, CDR2 YENEEA. The CDR3 has 15 amino acids. The CDR3 sequence is CASSFQTSGINEQYF. The CDR3 DNA follows: TGTGCCAGCAGCTTCCAGACTAGCGGGATAAACGAGCAGTACTTC.

This clonotype was seen ten or more times. V gene TRBV10-3 combines with J gene TRBJ1-6, with D possibly matching TRBD1 (5 bases). The CDR3 consists of 13 residues. Per germline, CDR1 ENHRY and CDR2 SYGVKD. V was cut by 6 bases and J by 10 bases, with 13 bases left in between. This CDR3 is CAISPGIGSPLHF. In nucleotides, the CDR3 is TGTGCCATCAGCCCAGGGATTGGGTCACCCCTCCACTTT.

The V call is TRBV10-3, the J call TRBJ2-2; the D gene is possibly TRBD1 (6 bases). Germline V gene lookup returns CDR1 ENHRY and CDR2 SYGVKD. V dropped 5 bases and J dropped 10 bases, with 17 bases sitting between them. This CDR3 region has 14 residues. CDR3 bases: TGTGCCATCAGTAAGAGGACAGACCCCGAGGAGCTGTTTTTT. Translation gives CAISKRTDPEELFF.

This clonotype came up many times. One junction end disagrees with the germline gene, perhaps due to a read error. V is TRBV12-3 or TRBV12-4 and J is TRBJ2-2, with 9 bases aligning to TRBD2. CDR3 length equals 13 residues. CDR3 sequence (DNA): TGTGCCAGCACGGGCGGGGGGGCCGGTGAGCTGTTTTTT. Residues: CASTGGGAGELFF.

This clonotype was seen many times. The V call is TRBV2, the J call TRBJ2-7; 11 bases map to TRBD2. CDR3 length: 16 amino acids. V lost 6 bases and J lost 1; bases outside the gene matches: 8. Germline V gene sequence: CDR1 SNHLY, CDR2 FYNNEI. The CDR3 DNA reads as TGTGCCAGCAGGAGGGGAGGGACTAGCGGATCCTACGAGCAGTACTTC. This encodes CASRRGGTSGSYEQYF.

This clonotype was recorded only once. Just one base apart from a much larger clone, this may be a read error. This chain connects TRBV7-3 to TRBJ1-4; no clear D gene. The CDR3 loop spans 13 amino acids. V shed 5 bases and J shed 7 bases, with 11 bases lying between them. Germline V gene lookup returns CDR1 SGHTA and CDR2 FQGTGA. CDR3 DNA sequence: TGTGCCAGCAGCCAAGGGTGGTGTGAAAAACTGTTTTTT. Encoded protein: CASSQGWCEKLFF.

V and J are TRBV7-6 and TRBJ2-7; TRBD2 aligns across 8 bases. Germline CDR1 SGHVS, CDR2 FNYEAQ. The CDR3 contains 14 residues. V lost 4 bases and J lost 5; bases outside the gene matches: 7. DNA of the CDR3: TGTGCCAGCAGCTCGACTAGCGTGAGGGACGAGCAGTACTTC. Its protein is CASSSTSVRDEQYF.

This rearrangement joins TRBV12-3 or TRBV12-4 to TRBJ2-7; D gene unclear. The CDR3 is 16 residues long. Trimming shortened V by 6 bases and J by 3 bases, and 21 bases separated the two germline ends. The CDR3: CASSTASRGLSYEQYF. The CDR3 nucleotides read TGTGCCAGCAGCACCGCCTCACGAGGATTGAGCTACGAGCAGTACTTC.

The rearrangement links TRBV7-2 to TRBJ1-1; D is uncertain. Germline CDR1 is SGHTA and CDR2 is FQGNSA. There are 15 residues in the CDR3. V dropped 2 bases and J dropped 2 bases, with 12 bases sitting between them. The chain's CDR3 is CASSLRDAFNTEAFF. The CDR3 DNA reads TGTGCCAGCAGCTTAAGGGATGCGTTTAACACTGAAGCTTTCTTT. Based on the CDR3 plus reference TRBV7-2 and TRBJ1-1, the full variable domain is GAGVSQSPSNKVTEKGKDVELRCDPISGHTALYWYRQSLGQGLEFLIYFQGNSAPDKSGLPSDRFSAERTGGSVSTLTIQRTQQEDSAVYLCASSLRDAFNTEAFFGQGTRLTVV.